The 3 T cell receptor beta chains below come from one sample, sequenced in a study of blood T cell repertoires in COVID-19. The method was immunoSEQ multiplex PCR; TCRdb's version includes in-frame clones alone and lacks a portion of them. This table has tens of thousands of clones, 88% appearing once. Sequencing used PBMCs or T cells enriched from blood (not recorded which). All receptors come from a middle-aged woman who had recovered from COVID-19.

The V call is TRBV7-9, the J call TRBJ1-1; 9 nucleotides match TRBD1. V was clipped by 7 bases and J by 1 base; unmatched bases: 13. The CDR3 runs 17 residues. CDR1 is SEHNR, CDR2 FQNEAQ, per germline (reference sequence). CDR3 DNA: TGTGCCAGCACCCCCCGCGGGACAGGGCAAAAGAACACTGAAGCTTTCTTT. It yields the protein CASTPRGTGQKNTEAFF.

V and J are TRBV5-5 and TRBJ1-4; perhaps TRBD1 as D (5 bases). Trimming removed 4 bases at V and 8 bases at J, with 15 bases between. Germline CDR1 is SGHKS and CDR2 is YYEKEE (reference sequence). The CDR3 sequence is 14 residues long. This CDR3 is CASSLVKGPEKLFF. CDR3 nucleotides: TGTGCCAGCAGCCTGGTAAAGGGGCCAGAAAAACTGTTTTTT.

The chain uses TRBV7-2 and TRBJ2-7; no definite D call. The CDR3 contains 12 residues. The V end lost 5 bases, the J end lost 0 bases, and 5 bases lay between the germline ends. Germline V lookup: CDR1 SGHTA, CDR2 FQGNSA. The DNA of the CDR3 is TGTGCCAGCAGCCCGAGCTCCTACGAGCAGTACTTC. This codes for CASSPSSYEQYF. The full variable domain, with the rest looked up from reference TRBV7-2 and TRBJ2-7, is GAGVSQSPSNKVTEKGKDVELRCDPISGHTALYWYRQSLGQGLEFLIYFQGNSAPDKSGLPSDRFSAERTGGSVSTLTIQRTQQEDSAVYLCASSPSSYEQYFGPGTRLTVT.